These 20 T cell receptor beta chains share one sample of origin, sequenced in a study of early T cells in non-severe SARS-CoV-2 infection. In TCRdb, the 5' RACE reads were re-called with MiXCR into one record per CDR3 protein. The table has about 64,000 distinct CDR3 sequences, about 12% seen once. The material sequenced was whole blood. The receptor source for this set is an adult who was a healthcare worker with PCR-confirmed SARS-CoV-2 infection or an uninfected control (not recorded which).

CDR3 DNA sequence: TGTGCCAGCAGCCAAGAAAGAGGAAGCGGGGCAGATACGCAGTATTTT. Residues: CASSQERGSGADTQYF. This chain links TRBV4-2 with TRBJ2-3, with TRBD2 matching 7 bases. The ends lost 0 bases at V and 4 bases at J; junction bases unmatched: 7. This CDR3 comprises 16 residues. In germline, CDR1 is LGHNA, CDR2 YNFKEQ.

Here the CDR3 reads CASSLFGGRTNEKLFF. The CDR3 DNA follows: TGTGCCAGCAGCTTATTTGGGGGGCGGACTAATGAAAAACTGTTTTTT. The rearrangement uses TRBV7-8 and TRBJ1-4, with a weak D call TRBD1 (6 bases). V lost 2 bases, J lost 2 bases, and 12 bases lay in between. The germline CDR1 and CDR2 sequences are SGHVS and FQNEAQ. This CDR3 has 16 amino acids.

There are many counts of this clonotype. V usage is TRBV6-2 or TRBV6-3 and J usage is TRBJ2-2; D is perhaps TRBD1 (7 bases). V was trimmed by 4 bases and J by 2 bases, leaving 11 bases between them. This CDR3 region has 15 residues. CDR1 is MNHEY and CDR2 is SVGEGT in the germline V gene. This CDR3 reads CASSSGGLNTGELFF. The CDR3 region has the DNA TGTGCCAGCAGTTCAGGGGGGCTAAACACCGGGGAGCTGTTTTTT.

The genes are TRBV9 and TRBJ1-3; D uncertain. Germline CDR1 SGDLS, CDR2 YYNGEE. This CDR3 comprises 15 residues. V lost 4 bases and J 0 bases, leaving 11 bases between the germline ends. CDR3 region: CASSPQDASGNTIYF. The CDR3 region has the DNA TGTGCCAGCAGCCCCCAGGACGCCTCTGGAAACACCATATATTTT.

This clonotype was seen a few times. The chain couples TRBV14 to TRBJ2-7; no firm D call. This CDR3 is 14 amino acids long. The V gene lost 4 bases and the J gene lost 3 bases, with 13 bases spanning the gap. Germline V lookup: CDR1 SGHDN, CDR2 FVKESK. Here the CDR3 reads CASSPGHTFYEQYF. The CDR3 region has the DNA TGTGCCAGCAGCCCGGGTCACACCTTCTACGAGCAGTACTTC.

In its sample, this clonotype was seen a few times. The chain uses TRBV5-1 and TRBJ2-1; the D is unclear. From germline, CDR1 is SGHRS and CDR2 YFSETQ. There are 13 residues in the CDR3. Trimming cost V 4 bases and J 6 bases, with 11 bases left between them. CDR3 nucleotides: TGCGCCAGCAGCGTCGGGCTTCGCAATGAGCAGTTCTTC. Its protein is CASSVGLRNEQFF.

The genes are TRBV2 and TRBJ2-7, with D perhaps matching TRBD1 (6 bases). Trimming cost V 5 bases and J 0 bases, with 14 bases left between them. This CDR3 comprises 15 residues. The germline V gene encodes CDR1 SNHLY and CDR2 FYNNEI. The CDR3 loop is CASSPGQLYSYEQYF. The CDR3 coding sequence is TGTGCCAGCAGTCCCGGACAGCTATACTCCTACGAGCAGTACTTC.

This clonotype occurred a few times. This chain joins TRBV25-1 and TRBJ1-2; the D gene is possibly TRBD1 (5 bases). Germline assignment: CDR1 MGHDK and CDR2 SYGVNS. This CDR3 region has 15 residues. Trimming stripped 6 bases from V and 6 bases from J, with 20 bases between. CDR3 amino acids: CASRPVTGSGNGYTF. CDR3 nucleotide sequence: TGTGCCAGCAGACCCGTAACGGGGTCAGGGAATGGCTACACCTTC.

The CDR3 loop reads CASSALLSRGATGYTF. CDR3 coding DNA: TGTGCCAGCAGCGCCCTTTTGAGCAGGGGCGCAACTGGCTACACCTTC. The rearrangement uses TRBV7-2 and TRBJ1-2; D may be TRBD1 (6 bases). There are 16 residues in the CDR3. Trimming cost V 5 bases and J 7 bases, with 23 bases left between them. The V gene's germline CDR1 is SGHTA and CDR2 FQGNSA.

This clonotype was detected a few times. The chain joins TRBV24-1 to TRBJ2-3, with 10 bases fitting TRBD2. With V trimmed by 4 bases and J by 6 bases, 6 bases remained unmatched. The CDR3 contains 15 residues. Germline V gene data show CDR1 as KGHDR and CDR2 as SFDVKD. Here the CDR3 DNA reads TGTGCCACCAGTGACCAGCGGGGGGGCCGCGATACGCAGTATTTT. Encoded protein: CATSDQRGGRDTQYF.

This clonotype was seen many times. The rearrangement links TRBV20-1 to TRBJ2-5; 7 bases line up with TRBD2. Germline CDR1 and CDR2: DFQATT and SNEGSKA (reference sequence). Trimming at V came to 2 bases and at J to 4 bases, leaving 4 bases not matched to a gene. The CDR3 has 13 amino acids. This chain's CDR3 is CSARQGGRETQYF. The CDR3 coding sequence is TGCAGTGCTAGACAGGGAGGGCGAGAGACCCAGTACTTC.

This clonotype was picked up many times. The chain joins TRBV7-8 to TRBJ2-1; D is unclear. Deletions cut 0 bases from V and 5 bases from J, with 8 bases between. CDR3 length equals 14 residues. Per germline, CDR1 SGHVS and CDR2 FQNEAQ. The DNA for the CDR3 is TGTGCCAGCAGCTTAGCGCTACAGCACAATGAGCAGTTCTTC. Its protein product is CASSLALQHNEQFF.

This clonotype occurred a few times. V gene TRBV13 combines with J gene TRBJ1-2; D not resolved. V shed 3 bases and J shed 0 bases, with 11 bases lying between them. The CDR3 spans 15 residues. Germline values: CDR1 PRHDT, CDR2 FYEKMQ (reference sequence). The CDR3 DNA is TGTGCCAGCAGCTTCCGTGAGGCCGCTAACTATGGCTACACCTTC. It translates to CASSFREAANYGYTF. Combining the CDR3 with reference TRBV13 and TRBJ1-2 gives the whole variable domain AAGVIQSPRHLIKEKRETATLKCYPIPRHDTVYWYQQGPGQDPQFLISFYEKMQSDKGSIPDRFSAQQFSDYHSELNMSSLELGDSALYFCASSFREAANYGYTFGSGTRLTVV.

This clonotype was counted between two and nine times. The CDR3 sequence is CSAIGDHDTEAFF. The CDR3 DNA is TGCAGTGCCATCGGGGACCACGACACTGAAGCTTTCTTT. The genes are TRBV20-1 and TRBJ1-1, with D perhaps matching TRBD1 (5 bases). The CDR3 spans 13 residues. With 6 bases removed from V and 3 bases from J, the gap between germline ends came to 14 bases. Germline lookup yields CDR1 DFQATT and CDR2 SNEGSKA (reference sequence).

This clonotype was found many times. The chain links TRBV10-3 to TRBJ2-7; D is perhaps TRBD1 (6 bases). The V end lost 9 bases, the J end lost 0 bases, and 9 bases lay between the germline ends. Germline V gene sequence: CDR1 ENHRY, CDR2 SYGVKD. This CDR3 region has 12 residues. This CDR3 is CAMGASSYEQYF. The CDR3 DNA reads as TGTGCCATGGGGGCGAGCTCCTACGAGCAGTACTTC.

The CDR3 sequence: CASSPDLGTAIAFF. The CDR3 DNA reads as TGCGCCAGCAGCCCGGACCTAGGGACCGCCATAGCTTTCTTT. This chain uses TRBV4-1 with TRBJ1-1, with a weak D call TRBD1 (5 bases). V was trimmed by 4 bases and J by 10 bases, leaving 19 bases between them. The CDR3 contains 14 residues. Looked up from germline, CDR1 is MGHRA and CDR2 is YSYEKL.

This clonotype has a handful of counts. This sequence joins TRBV5-1 and TRBJ2-7; D is ambiguous. The CDR3 sequence is 13 residues long. Looked up from germline, CDR1 is SGHRS and CDR2 is YFSETQ. Trimming pared 1 base from V and 3 bases from J, leaving 8 bases between. CDR3 coding DNA: TGCGCCAGCAGCTTGATCTCGGGCTACGAGCAGTACTTC. Encoded protein: CASSLISGYEQYF.

A few counts support this clonotype. The CDR3 coding sequence is TGTGCCAGCAGCTCACTAGCAGGAGATACGCAGTATTTT. Its protein is CASSSLAGDTQYF. The J gene is TRBJ2-3, the V gene TRBV9, with D possibly being TRBD2 (6 bases). This CDR3 has 13 amino acids. Trimming shortened V by 4 bases and J by 5 bases, and 11 bases separated the two germline ends. In germline, CDR1 is SGDLS, CDR2 YYNGEE.

This clonotype was observed a few times. The V gene is TRBV10-3, the J gene TRBJ2-7, with 10 nucleotides matching TRBD1. This CDR3 is 15 amino acids long. V lost 3 bases to trimming and J lost 1 base; unmatched junction nucleotides: 3. Germline CDR1 reads ENHRY; CDR2 reads SYGVKD. Here the CDR3 reads CAISEMGQGSYEQYF. CDR3 coding DNA: TGTGCCATCAGTGAAATGGGACAGGGGTCCTACGAGCAGTACTTC.

This clonotype was seen at least ten times. CDR3 sequence (DNA): TGTGCCAGCAGTGAGTATTCCCCGGGACAGGGTCTCTACGAGCAGTACTTC. This gives the protein CASSEYSPGQGLYEQYF. The genes are TRBV25-1 and TRBJ2-7; 9 nucleotides line up with TRBD1. Germline trimming cut 3 bases from V and 3 bases from J; bases unmatched to any gene: 12. CDR3 size: 17 residues. Germline loops: CDR1 MGHDK, CDR2 SYGVNS.